This T cell receptor (beta chain) was sequenced during a study of blood T cells in healthy people across ages. A sample-barcoded 5' primer and a J-beta primer mix were used in a second PCR of roughly 7 to 12 cycles. TCRdb re-derived calls from the 5' RACE reads in MiXCR, one entry per CDR3 protein. The sample lists about 1.8 million distinct CDR3 sequences, just under 50% occurring once. The sample holds a few counts of this clonotype. Source material: blood. The clonotype was recovered from a woman aged 40 to 50 in good health.

The DNA for the CDR3 is TGTGCCAGCAGCTCCCAGAGGGACATTCAGTACTTC. Protein product: CASSSQRDIQYF. The chain has TRBV14 and TRBJ2-4; a possible D gene is TRBD2 (5 bases). Trimming stripped 5 bases from V and 8 bases from J, with 10 bases between. The CDR3 has 12 amino acids. Germline-derived CDR1 and CDR2 are SGHDN and FVKESK.